The rows below give T cell receptor beta chains drawn from one sample of a study of blood T cell repertoires in COVID-19. TCRdb's table, derived via immunoSEQ multiplex PCR, lists solely in-frame clones and lacks some. The table shows around 150,000 clones, with 65% to 85% occurring only once. Source material: peripheral blood. These receptors all stem from a woman between 50 and 59 years old with acute or convalescent COVID-19. The CDR3 runs from the conserved cysteine through the conserved F or W. The order of the fields is D gene, J gene, V gene, clone size, CDR3 DNA, CDR3 protein. A D gene is named only where the DNA matches it firmly. Size is stated for part of the rows, as once, few or many counts, or as a class when the clone is expanded.

D: TRBD2
J: TRBJ2-5
V: TRBV10-2
size: NA
DNA: TGCGCCAGCCTTAGCGGGGGGCAAGAGACCCAGTACTTC
CDR3: CASLSGGQETQYF

D: TRBD2
J: TRBJ2-5
V: TRBV5-4
size: NA
DNA: TGTGCCAGCAGCTTGGGGGAGGGAGAGACCCAGTACTTC
CDR3: CASSLGEGETQYF

D: NA
J: TRBJ1-2
V: TRBV29-1
size: NA
DNA: TGCAGCGTTTCAGGGGATACTTATGGCTACACCTTC
CDR3: CSVSGDTYGYTF

D: TRBD1
J: TRBJ2-7
V: TRBV7-2
size: NA
DNA: TGTGCCAGCAGCTTAGACAGGGGCTTCTCCTACGAGCAGTACTTC
CDR3: CASSLDRGFSYEQYF

D: NA
J: TRBJ2-1
V: TRBV7-9
size: few
DNA: TGTGCCAGCAGCTTATGGCAGTACAATGAGCAGTTCTTC
CDR3: CASSLWQYNEQFF

D: NA
J: TRBJ2-5
V: TRBV7-2
size: NA
DNA: TGTGCCAGCAGCCCTCCGGGGCGGGGGCCCGGAAAAGAGACCCAGTACTTC
CDR3: CASSPPGRGPGKETQYF

D: NA
J: TRBJ2-7
V: TRBV12-3/TRBV12-4
size: NA
DNA: TGTGCCAGCAGTTTACAGGCTACCTACGAGCAGTACTTC
CDR3: CASSLQATYEQYF

D: NA
J: TRBJ1-1
V: TRBV9
size: NA
DNA: TGTGCCAGCAGCTTTAGTACCGGCACTGAAGCTTTCTTT
CDR3: CASSFSTGTEAFF

D: NA
J: TRBJ2-7
V: TRBV10-3
size: few
DNA: TGTGCCATCAGTGAGGGTCCCGGGGGTCAGAACGAGCAGTACTTC
CDR3: CAISEGPGGQNEQYF

D: NA
J: TRBJ1-2
V: TRBV4-3
size: NA
DNA: TGCGCCAGCAGCCCGCAGAGGGAGATCTATGGCTACACCTTC
CDR3: CASSPQREIYGYTF

D: TRBD1
J: TRBJ2-5
V: TRBV28
size: once
DNA: TGTGCCATCGGGACAGATCAAGAGACCCAGTACTTC
CDR3: CAIGTDQETQYF

D: TRBD1
J: TRBJ1-2
V: TRBV6-1
size: NA
DNA: TGTGCCAGCAGTGAAGGGCTCGGGACAGGTATTATTGGCTACACCTTC
CDR3: CASSEGLGTGIIGYTF

D: NA
J: TRBJ1-1
V: TRBV27
size: NA
DNA: TGTGCCAGCAGTTTAAATATCGAGATGTGGAACACTGAAGCTTTCTTT
CDR3: CASSLNIEMWNTEAFF

D: NA
J: TRBJ1-2
V: TRBV7-9
size: once
DNA: TGTGCCAGCAGCCCGGACATGGAAAGCGATGGCTACACCTTC
CDR3: CASSPDMESDGYTF

D: TRBD2
J: TRBJ2-2
V: TRBV7-8
size: NA
DNA: TGTGCCAGCAGCTTTCTAGCGGGGGGTTGGACCGGGGAGCTGTTTTTT
CDR3: CASSFLAGGWTGELFF

D: TRBD2
J: TRBJ2-7
V: TRBV6-2/TRBV6-3
size: NA
DNA: TGTGCCAGCAGTGGGACTAGCCAAAACTCCTACGAGCAGTACTTC
CDR3: CASSGTSQNSYEQYF

D: TRBD2
J: TRBJ2-1
V: TRBV11-3
size: NA
DNA: TGTGCCAGCAGCTTAGGCCGGCGGGGCGGGGGTGTGGGTGAGCAGTTCTTC
CDR3: CASSLGRRGGGVGEQFF

D: NA
J: TRBJ2-5
V: TRBV7-8
size: NA
DNA: TGTGCCAGCAGCTTCGTACGGGGTTTCCAAGAGACCCAGTACTTC
CDR3: CASSFVRGFQETQYF

D: NA
J: TRBJ2-3
V: TRBV7-2
size: NA
DNA: TGTGCCAGCAGCTCCCCTCGCACGGTCGTGCAGTATTTT
CDR3: CASSSPRTVVQYF

D: NA
J: TRBJ2-3
V: TRBV28
size: NA
DNA: TGTGCCAGCAGTTTATCGGTGGGAGACTCCCTGCAGTATTTT
CDR3: CASSLSVGDSLQYF

D: TRBD2
J: TRBJ2-1
V: TRBV7-6
size: NA
DNA: TGTGCCAGCAGCCCCGAGGCTCTAGCGGGGTATAATGAGCAGTTCTTC
CDR3: CASSPEALAGYNEQFF

D: TRBD1
J: TRBJ2-6
V: TRBV4-1
size: NA
DNA: TGCGCCAGCAGCCAAGTTGAAGGGACAGGGATCTCTGGGGCCAACGTCCTGACTTTC
CDR3: CASSQVEGTGISGANVLTF

D: TRBD2
J: TRBJ2-3
V: TRBV7-3
size: NA
DNA: TGTGCCAGCAGCCACGGGACTAGCGGGGGCTCAGATACGCAGTATTTT
CDR3: CASSHGTSGGSDTQYF

D: NA
J: TRBJ2-1
V: TRBV28
size: NA
DNA: TGTGCCAGCGCCTCTTTCGGACAGTCCTACAATGAGCAGTTCTTC
CDR3: CASASFGQSYNEQFF

D: TRBD2
J: TRBJ2-3
V: TRBV6-4
size: once
DNA: TGTGCCAGCAGTGACGGTCTAGCGGGGGCAGATACGCAGTATTTT
CDR3: CASSDGLAGADTQYF

D: NA
J: TRBJ2-6
V: TRBV2
size: NA
DNA: TGTGCCAGCTTATTTGAGAGCTCTGGGGCCAACGTCCTGACTTTC
CDR3: CASLFESSGANVLTF

D: TRBD1
J: TRBJ2-7
V: TRBV27
size: once
DNA: TGTGCCAGCAGTTTGTCAGGGGGATCGGTCGAGCAGTACTTC
CDR3: CASSLSGGSVEQYF

D: NA
J: TRBJ1-2
V: TRBV25-1
size: NA
DNA: TGTGCCAGCCGGGTAGGATTTGAGGGCTACACCTTC
CDR3: CASRVGFEGYTF

D: TRBD1
J: TRBJ1-1
V: TRBV6-5
size: NA
DNA: TGTGCCAGCAGCCGCGGGACAGTGAACACTGAAGCTTTCTTT
CDR3: CASSRGTVNTEAFF

D: TRBD1
J: TRBJ1-3
V: TRBV12-5
size: NA
DNA: TGTGCTAGTGGTTCAGGGGGTAACTCTGGAAACACCATATATTTT
CDR3: CASGSGGNSGNTIYF

D: NA
J: TRBJ2-5
V: TRBV4-1
size: NA
DNA: TGCGCCAGCAGCCAAGGGCACAGCCAAGAGACCCAGTACTTC
CDR3: CASSQGHSQETQYF

D: NA
J: TRBJ2-2
V: TRBV10-3
size: NA
DNA: TGTGCCATCGCCGCGTTAGGACACGGGGAGCTGTTTTTT
CDR3: CAIAALGHGELFF

D: TRBD1
J: TRBJ1-5
V: TRBV5-6
size: NA
DNA: TGTGCCAGCAGCTTCGGACAGGGGGGACAGCCCCAGCATTTT
CDR3: CASSFGQGGQPQHF

D: TRBD1
J: TRBJ1-2
V: TRBV7-2
size: NA
DNA: TGTGCCAGCAGCATAGGACAGGGGGCTAACTATGGCTACACCTTC
CDR3: CASSIGQGANYGYTF

D: NA
J: TRBJ1-1
V: TRBV10-1
size: NA
DNA: TGCGCCAGCAGGAGAGGTTTCACTGAAGCTTTCTTT
CDR3: CASRRGFTEAFF

D: NA
J: TRBJ2-2
V: TRBV5-1
size: NA
DNA: TGCGCCAGCACACTGGACACCGGGGAGCTGTTTTTT
CDR3: CASTLDTGELFF

D: NA
J: TRBJ2-1
V: TRBV11-2
size: few
DNA: TGTGCCAGCAGCCCAGGTGCGAGCTCCTACAATGAGCAGTTCTTC
CDR3: CASSPGASSYNEQFF

D: TRBD2
J: TRBJ2-1
V: TRBV7-8
size: NA
DNA: TGTGCCAGCAGCTCCCTTGGGGCGCTAGCGGGGATCTCCTACAATGAGCAGTTCTTC
CDR3: CASSSLGALAGISYNEQFF

D: TRBD1
J: TRBJ1-2
V: TRBV19
size: NA
DNA: TGTGCCAGTACGGACAGGGGGCTGTCTCCTAACTATGGCTACACCTTC
CDR3: CASTDRGLSPNYGYTF

D: NA
J: TRBJ2-5
V: TRBV25-1
size: NA
DNA: TGTGCCAGCAGTGATTGGAGGGGGGGGTACCAAGAGACCCAGTACTTC
CDR3: CASSDWRGGYQETQYF

D: TRBD1
J: TRBJ1-3
V: TRBV18
size: NA
DNA: TGTGCCAGCTCACCGAAACGACAGGGGCAATCTGGAAACACCATATATTTT
CDR3: CASSPKRQGQSGNTIYF

D: NA
J: TRBJ2-7
V: TRBV18
size: NA
DNA: TGTGCCAGCTCACCATCAGGTAACGAGCAGTACTTC
CDR3: CASSPSGNEQYF

D: NA
J: TRBJ1-1
V: TRBV7-2
size: NA
DNA: TGTGCCAGCAGCCAACTACACGCGGGGATGGGTACTGAAGCTTTCTTT
CDR3: CASSQLHAGMGTEAFF

D: NA
J: TRBJ2-1
V: TRBV4-3
size: once
DNA: TGCGCCAGCAGCCAAGATCTACAGGGCTACAATGAGCAGTTCTTC
CDR3: CASSQDLQGYNEQFF

D: TRBD1
J: TRBJ2-3
V: TRBV5-6
size: NA
DNA: TGTGCCAGCAGCTTGGCCCAGGGGGCAACAGATACGCAGTATTTT
CDR3: CASSLAQGATDTQYF

D: TRBD2
J: TRBJ2-7
V: TRBV5-1
size: NA
DNA: TGCGCCAGTTCTAGCGGGGGCCTCTCCTACGAGCAGTACTTC
CDR3: CASSSGGLSYEQYF

D: NA
J: TRBJ1-4
V: TRBV14
size: NA
DNA: TGTGCCAGCAGCCATTCTTCGGGGAAACTGTTTTTT
CDR3: CASSHSSGKLFF

D: NA
J: TRBJ2-5
V: TRBV15
size: few
DNA: TGTGCCACCAGCAGAGTCAGGGGGGCTGGGGAGACCCAGTACTTC
CDR3: CATSRVRGAGETQYF

D: TRBD1
J: TRBJ1-2
V: TRBV19
size: NA
DNA: TGTGCCACTCGGACAGGGGCGACCGTCTATGGCTACACCTTC
CDR3: CATRTGATVYGYTF